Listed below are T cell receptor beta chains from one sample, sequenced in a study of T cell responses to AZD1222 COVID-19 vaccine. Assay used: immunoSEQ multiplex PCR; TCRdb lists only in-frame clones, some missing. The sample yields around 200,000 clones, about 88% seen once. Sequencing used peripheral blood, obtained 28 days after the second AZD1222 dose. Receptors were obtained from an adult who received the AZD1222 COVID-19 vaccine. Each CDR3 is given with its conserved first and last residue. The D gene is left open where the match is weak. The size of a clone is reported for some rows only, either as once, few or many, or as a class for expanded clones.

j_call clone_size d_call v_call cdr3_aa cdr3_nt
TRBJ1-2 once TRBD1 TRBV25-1 CASSDRQGVYGYTF TGTGCCAGCAGTGATCGACAGGGGGTCTATGGCTACACCTTC
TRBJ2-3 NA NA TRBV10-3 CATQTGSTDTQYF TGTGCCACCCAGACCGGCAGCACAGATACGCAGTATTTT
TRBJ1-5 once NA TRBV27 CASSPQGSNQPQHF TGTGCCAGCAGTCCACAGGGAAGCAATCAGCCCCAGCATTTT
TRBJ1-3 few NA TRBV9 CASSVRPAVLSGNTIYF TGTGCCAGCAGCGTCCGGCCCGCGGTTCTCTCTGGAAACACCATATATTTT
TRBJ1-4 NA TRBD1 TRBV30 CAWSVRDRGMNEKLFF TGTGCCTGGAGTGTACGGGACAGGGGTATGAATGAAAAACTGTTTTTT
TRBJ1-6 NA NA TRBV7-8 CASSLNRGNNSPLHF TGTGCCAGCAGCTTAAACCGAGGAAATAATTCACCCCTCCACTTT
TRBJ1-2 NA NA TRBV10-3 CAISDPAGKSAGYTF TGTGCCATCAGTGATCCGGCAGGGAAATCCGCTGGCTACACCTTC
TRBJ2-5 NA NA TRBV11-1 CASSLAQPQETQYF TGTGCCAGCAGCTTAGCACAGCCTCAAGAGACCCAGTACTTC
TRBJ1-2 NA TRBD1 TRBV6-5 CASSKRTGSLIGYTF TGTGCCAGCAGTAAGAGGACAGGTAGTCTCATTGGCTACACCTTC
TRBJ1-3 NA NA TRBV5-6 CASSLGGVGNTIYF TGTGCCAGCAGCTTAGGTGGTGTTGGAAACACCATATATTTT
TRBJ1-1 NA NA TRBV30 CAWDRRMNTEAFF TGTGCCTGGGACAGGAGAATGAACACTGAAGCTTTCTTT
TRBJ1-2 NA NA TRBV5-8 CASSLDPRGYGYTF TGTGCCAGCAGCTTGGACCCCCGGGGCTATGGCTACACCTTC
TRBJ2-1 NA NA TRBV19 CASSMEGGEQFF TGTGCCAGTAGTATGGAGGGGGGTGAGCAGTTCTTC
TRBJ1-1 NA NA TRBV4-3 CASSPAFGTEAFF TGCGCCAGCAGCCCAGCCTTTGGCACTGAAGCTTTCTTT
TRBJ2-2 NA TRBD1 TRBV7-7 CASSDGTGGRTGELFF TGTGCTAGCAGCGATGGGACAGGGGGGCGAACCGGGGAGCTGTTTTTT
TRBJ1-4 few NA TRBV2 CASKQLSLANEKLFF TGTGCCAGCAAGCAGCTTTCCTTAGCTAATGAAAAACTGTTTTTT
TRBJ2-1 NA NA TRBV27 CASRGWGPNEQFF TGTGCCAGCAGGGGTTGGGGACCGAATGAGCAGTTCTTC
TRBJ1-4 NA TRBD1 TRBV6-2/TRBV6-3 CASSSGTGDEKLFF TGTGCCAGCAGTTCGGGGACAGGGGACGAAAAACTGTTTTTT
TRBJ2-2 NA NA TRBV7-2 CASSLVGGRVNTGELFF TGTGCCAGCAGCTTAGTGGGCGGTCGGGTGAACACCGGGGAGCTGTTTTTT
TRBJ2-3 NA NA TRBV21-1 CASSNPRTSGYTSTDTQYF TGTGCCAGCAGCAACCCCCGGACTAGCGGTTATACTAGCACAGATACGCAGTATTTT
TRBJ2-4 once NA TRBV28 CASSKTGFAKNIQYF TGTGCCAGCAGTAAAACAGGGTTCGCCAAAAACATTCAGTACTTC
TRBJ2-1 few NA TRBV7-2 CATAGQTVYNEQFF TGTGCCACCGCAGGTCAGACTGTCTACAATGAGCAGTTCTTC
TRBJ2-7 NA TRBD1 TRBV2 CASNRDRGYEQYF TGTGCCAGCAACCGGGACAGGGGCTACGAGCAGTACTTC
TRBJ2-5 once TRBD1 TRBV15 CATSRDRGQETQYF TGTGCCACCAGCCGAGACAGGGGGCAGGAGACCCAGTACTTC
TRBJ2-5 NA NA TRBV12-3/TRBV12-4 CASRNLQEETQYF TGTGCCAGCAGGAACCTACAGGAAGAGACCCAGTACTTC
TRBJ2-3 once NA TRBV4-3 CASSQNPASADTQYF TGCGCCAGCAGCCAGAATCCGGCTAGCGCAGATACGCAGTATTTT
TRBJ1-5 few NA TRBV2 CASSEYENQPQHF TGTGCCAGCAGTGAATATGAAAATCAGCCCCAGCATTTT
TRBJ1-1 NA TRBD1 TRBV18 CASSPGQETEAFF TGTGCCAGCTCACCAGGACAGGAAACTGAAGCTTTCTTT
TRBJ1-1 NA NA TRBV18 CASSTLGPRKNLNTEAFF TGTGCCAGCTCAACACTAGGACCCCGAAAAAACTTGAACACTGAAGCTTTCTTT
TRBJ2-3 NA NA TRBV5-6 CASSSGTSPEYF TGTGCCAGCAGTTCCGGGACCTCCCCCGAGTATTTT
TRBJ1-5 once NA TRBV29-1 CSVEDKGSNQPQHF TGCAGCGTTGAAGATAAGGGGAGTAATCAGCCCCAGCATTTT
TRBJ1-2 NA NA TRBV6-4 CASSDRGGGGYTF TGTGCCAGCAGTGACCGGGGAGGCGGCGGCTACACCTTC
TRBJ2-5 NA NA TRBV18 CASSPRGLPETQYF TGTGCCAGCTCACCTCGCGGGCTTCCAGAGACCCAGTACTTC
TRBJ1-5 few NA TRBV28 CASRIPTDPPDF TGTGCCAGCAGAATTCCGACCGACCCCCCGGATTTT
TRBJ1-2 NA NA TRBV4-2 CASSQSGPADSDGYTF TGTGCCAGCAGCCAATCTGGCCCCGCCGACAGTGACGGCTACACCTTC
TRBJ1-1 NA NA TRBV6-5 CASRGLETANTEAFF TGTGCCAGCAGGGGTTTGGAGACAGCTAACACTGAAGCTTTCTTT
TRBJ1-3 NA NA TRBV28 CASKGVGNTIYF TGTGCCTCCAAGGGAGTTGGAAACACCATATATTTT
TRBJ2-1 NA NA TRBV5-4 CASSMILENEQFF TGTGCCAGCAGCATGATACTAGAGAATGAGCAGTTCTTC
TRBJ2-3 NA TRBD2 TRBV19 CASSLTSGMTDTQYF TGTGCCAGTAGTCTCACTAGCGGGATGACAGATACGCAGTATTTT
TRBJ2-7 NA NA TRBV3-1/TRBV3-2 CASSQELTGVYEQYF TGTGCCAGCAGCCAAGAATTGACAGGAGTGTACGAGCAGTACTTC
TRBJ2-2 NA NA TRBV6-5 CASTPTRKARELFF TGTGCCAGCACCCCAACTCGGAAAGCCAGGGAGCTGTTTTTT
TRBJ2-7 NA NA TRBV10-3 CAISNPGYEQYF TGTGCCATCAGCAACCCGGGGTACGAGCAGTACTTC
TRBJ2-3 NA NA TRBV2 CASRNGDTQYF TGTGCCAGCAGGAACGGGGATACGCAGTATTTT
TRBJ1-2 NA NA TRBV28 CASSLFRGGYTF TGTGCCAGCAGTTTATTCAGGGGTGGCTACACCTTC
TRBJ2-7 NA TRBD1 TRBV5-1 CASSLGQGAMEQYF TGCGCCAGCAGCTTGGGGCAGGGGGCAATGGAGCAGTACTTC
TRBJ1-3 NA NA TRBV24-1 CATSAAAGNTIYF TGTGCCACCAGTGCGGCAGCAGGAAACACCATATATTTT
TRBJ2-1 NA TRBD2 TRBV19 CASSSSGNGYNEQFF TGTGCCAGTAGTTCTAGCGGGAATGGGTACAATGAGCAGTTCTTC
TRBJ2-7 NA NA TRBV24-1 CATSDSDSPSYEQYF TGTGCCACCAGTGATTCAGACAGCCCTTCCTACGAGCAGTACTTC
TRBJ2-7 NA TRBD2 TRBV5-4 CASSSQLAGEVEQYF TGTGCCAGCAGCTCCCAACTAGCGGGAGAAGTGGAGCAGTACTTC
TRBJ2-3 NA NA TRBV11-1 CASSQFLSTDTQYF TGTGCCAGCAGCCAATTCTTGAGCACAGATACGCAGTATTTT
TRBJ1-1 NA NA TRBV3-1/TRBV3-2 CASSPRAVNTEAFF TGTGCCAGCAGCCCCCGGGCGGTGAACACTGAAGCTTTCTTT
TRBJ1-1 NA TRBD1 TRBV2 CASPTGARLLNTEAFF TGTGCCAGCCCGACAGGGGCCCGACTCTTGAACACTGAAGCTTTCTTT